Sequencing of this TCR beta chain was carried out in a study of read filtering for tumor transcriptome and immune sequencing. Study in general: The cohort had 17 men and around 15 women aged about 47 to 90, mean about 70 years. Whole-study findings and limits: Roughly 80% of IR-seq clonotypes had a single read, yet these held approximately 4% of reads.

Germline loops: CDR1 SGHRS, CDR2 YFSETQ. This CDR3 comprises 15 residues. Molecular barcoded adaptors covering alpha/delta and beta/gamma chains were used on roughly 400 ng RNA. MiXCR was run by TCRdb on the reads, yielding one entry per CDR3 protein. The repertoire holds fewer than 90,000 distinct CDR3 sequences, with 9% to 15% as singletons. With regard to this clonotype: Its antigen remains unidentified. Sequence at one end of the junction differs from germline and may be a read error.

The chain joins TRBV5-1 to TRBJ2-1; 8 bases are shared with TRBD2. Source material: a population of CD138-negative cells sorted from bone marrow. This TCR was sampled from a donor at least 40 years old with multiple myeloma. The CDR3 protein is CASSEGPAGENEQLF. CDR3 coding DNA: TGCGCCAGCAGCGAAGGACCAGCGGGAGAAAATGAGCAGCTCTTC.